These 16 T cell receptor beta chains came from one sample sequenced in a study of T cell responses to AZD1222 COVID-19 vaccine (dated by TCRdb to the early 2020s). Receptor libraries were prepared by the immunoSEQ multiplex PCR assay. TCRdb's version of the immuneACCESS table is confined to in-frame rearrangements and falls short of the full clone set. An unresolved V gene accounts for under half of the shortfall where checked; the remainder is of unknown origin. For this sample there are 100,000 to 120,000 clones; more than 75% appear just once. The ten largest clones represent 9% to 9.5% of the sample. The time point label, as the study defines it: baseline before first vaccination. The sequencing here drew on peripheral blood, taken on day 0 of AZD1222 vaccination. The receptors originated from an adult in good health.

Only one count was recorded for this clone. The rearrangement joins TRBV6-5 to TRBJ1-6; 8 bases fit TRBD1. Germline V gene data show CDR1 as MNHEY and CDR2 as SVGAGI. V shed 8 bases, J shed 7 bases, and the junction held 7 bases outside the gene matches. This CDR3 has 14 amino acids. CDR3 DNA sequence: TGTGCCAGCCTGCTGGGACAGGTCAATTCACCCCTCCACTTT. It encodes CASLLGQVNSPLHF.

The chain joins TRBV5-5 to TRBJ2-4; no firm D call. The CDR3 spans 17 residues. Germline CDR1 reads SGHKS; CDR2 reads YYEKEE (reference sequence). With 0 bases removed from V and 0 bases from J, the gap between germline ends came to 13 bases. CDR3 sequence reads: CASSLGAGKLAKNIQYF. The CDR3 DNA is TGTGCCAGCAGCTTGGGAGCAGGAAAACTAGCCAAAAACATTCAGTACTTC. The variable domain in full, completed from reference TRBV5-5 and TRBJ2-4, reads DAGVTQSPTHLIKTRGQQVTLRCSPISGHKSVSWYQQVLGQGPQFIFQYYEKEERGRGNFPDRFSARQFPNYSSELNVNALLLGDSALYLCASSLGAGKLAKNIQYFGAGTRLSVL.

This chain connects TRBV29-1 to TRBJ2-6; D remains ambiguous. CDR1 and CDR2 (germline): SQVTM, ANQGSEA. The CDR3 spans 13 residues. Trimming shortened V by 5 bases and J by 0 bases, and 5 bases separated the two germline ends. The CDR3 is CSVSSSGANVLTF. Written as DNA, the CDR3 is TGCAGCGTTTCCAGCTCTGGGGCCAACGTCCTGACTTTC.

The chain couples TRBV6-2 or TRBV6-3 to TRBJ1-5; TRBD1 might be the D (6 bases). Germline V gene data show CDR1 as MNHEY and CDR2 as SVGEGT. This CDR3 is built from 13 residues. Trimming took 6 bases from V and 7 from J, leaving 13 bases between them. This chain's CDR3 is CASSPGERQPQHF. CDR3 sequence (DNA): TGTGCCAGCAGCCCAGGGGAGCGACAGCCCCAGCATTTT.

This sequence joins TRBV3-1 (or the pseudogene TRBV3-2) and TRBJ1-4, with 7 bases lining up with TRBD1. The V segment lost 4 bases and the J segment 4 bases; nucleotides outside the gene matches: 12. CDR1 is LGHDT and CDR2 is YNNKEL in the germline V gene (reference sequence). The CDR3 extends over 17 amino acids. CDR3 amino acids: CASSRGQQLLDNEKLFF. In DNA form, the CDR3 reads TGTGCCAGCAGCCGGGGACAGCAACTGCTGGATAATGAAAAACTGTTTTTT.

The genes are TRBV7-8 and TRBJ2-5, with 7 bases matching TRBD2. The CDR3 totals 15 residues. Trimming removed 3 bases from V and 2 bases from J; junction bases left unmatched: 6. The germline V gene has CDR1 SGHVS and CDR2 FQNEAQ. Here the CDR3 DNA reads TGTGCCAGCAGCTTGGGCGGGAGCATGCAAGAGACCCAGTACTTC. It is translated as CASSLGGSMQETQYF.

This chain links TRBV7-6 with TRBJ2-3; D is unclear. V lost 4 bases, J lost 2 bases, and 1 base lay in between. The CDR3 is 11 residues long. CDR1 is SGHVS, CDR2 FNYEAQ, per germline. The CDR3, as DNA: TGTGCCAGCAGCTACACAGATACGCAGTATTTT. As protein: CASSYTDTQYF.

The J gene is TRBJ2-3, the V gene TRBV29-1, with 14 bases matching TRBD2. V dropped 6 bases and J dropped 5; count of bases not matched to a gene: 4. In germline, CDR1 is SQVTM, CDR2 ANQGSEA. The length of the CDR3 is 14 residues. CDR3 residues: CSVKGLAGGDTQYF. CDR3 bases: TGCAGCGTCAAAGGACTAGCGGGAGGAGATACGCAGTATTTT.

This sequence joins TRBV3-1 (or the pseudogene TRBV3-2) and TRBJ2-7; D unresolved. V dropped 1 base and J dropped 0 bases, with 7 bases sitting between them. This CDR3 has 14 residues. Germline CDR1 LGHDT, CDR2 YNNKEL (reference sequence). This CDR3 is CASSQGLASYEQYF. DNA for the CDR3: TGTGCCAGCAGCCAAGGCCTGGCCTCCTACGAGCAGTACTTC.

The chain combines TRBV7-9 with TRBJ2-3, with D possibly being TRBD2 (5 bases). This CDR3 contains 15 residues. Trimming cost V 2 bases and J 1 base, with 10 bases left between them. The germline V gene encodes CDR1 SEHNR and CDR2 FQNEAQ (reference sequence). The CDR3 protein is CASSLRRPGTDTQYF. DNA for the CDR3: TGTGCCAGCAGCTTACGGAGGCCGGGCACAGATACGCAGTATTTT.

The chain carries TRBV3-1 (or the pseudogene TRBV3-2) and TRBJ2-1; D not resolved. The length of the CDR3 is 11 residues. CDR1 and CDR2 from the germline V gene are LGHDT and YNNKEL (reference sequence). V lost 2 bases and J 8 bases, leaving 4 bases between the germline ends. The CDR3 region is CASSQLDEQFF. For the CDR3, the DNA is TGTGCCAGCAGCCAATTGGATGAGCAGTTCTTC.

This chain uses TRBV6-5 with TRBJ2-1; TRBD2 might be the D (5 bases). This CDR3 comprises 11 residues. CDR1 is MNHEY, CDR2 SVGAGI, per germline. V lost 8 bases to trimming and J lost 7 bases, with 9 bases between them. CDR3 sequence (DNA): TGTGCCAGCGGAGGATGGAATGAGCAGTTCTTC. Its translation: CASGGWNEQFF.

The chain employs TRBV5-1 and TRBJ1-4; TRBD1 aligns across 10 bases. The V gene end was trimmed by 4 bases and the J gene end by 7 bases; junction bases not matched to a gene: 7. The CDR3 loop spans 15 amino acids. The V gene's germline CDR1 is SGHRS and CDR2 YFSETQ. The CDR3 coding sequence is TGCGCCAGCAGCGTAACCGGGACAGGGGCTGAAAAACTGTTTTTT. The encoded protein is CASSVTGTGAEKLFF.

This chain joins TRBV19 and TRBJ1-5; no definite D call. The CDR3 sequence is 15 residues long. The V and J ends lost 5 bases and 0 bases respectively, with 11 bases between them. Germline V gene sequence: CDR1 LNHDA, CDR2 SQIVND (reference sequence). CDR3 sequence: CASSPTDRSNQPQHF. DNA for the CDR3: TGTGCCAGTAGTCCAACCGACCGTAGCAATCAGCCCCAGCATTTT.

This clone came up once. This rearrangement joins TRBV27 to TRBJ1-5; D perhaps matches TRBD1 (5 bases). This CDR3 is built from 14 residues. V dropped 3 bases and J dropped 5 bases, with 11 bases sitting between them. Germline V gene sequence: CDR1 MNHEY, CDR2 SMNVEV (reference sequence). The CDR3 spells CASSLTVPYQPQHF. The CDR3 nucleotides read TGTGCCAGCAGTTTGACAGTCCCTTATCAGCCCCAGCATTTT.

The chain combines TRBV7-9 with TRBJ2-2; no definite D call. Germline CDR1 reads SEHNR; CDR2 reads FQNEAQ (reference sequence). V was cut by 1 base and J by 2 bases, with 5 bases left in between. The CDR3 loop spans 14 amino acids. CDR3 residues: CASSLEGNTGELFF. The CDR3 region has the DNA TGTGCCAGCAGCTTAGAAGGTAACACCGGGGAGCTGTTTTTT.